The subject of this entry is one TCR beta chain. Trimming removed 7 bases from V and 6 bases from J; junction bases left unmatched: 6. This CDR3 has 13 amino acids. The germline gives CDR1 ENHRY, CDR2 SYGVKD. This entry belongs to a study of control samples from healthy donors and cancer patients. Sequenced by immunoSEQ multiplex PCR; TCRdb stores in-frame clones only, minus some. The sample comprises 180,000 or so clones, roughly 93% of which are singletons, and roughly 4.3% rests with the top ten. This chain joins TRBV10-3 and TRBJ1-1; 9 positions agree with TRBD1. Sequencing was carried out using blood. The TCR sequence derives from a woman aged 60-70 years in good health. CDR3 DNA sequence: TGTGCCATCACCGGGACAGGGTTGTCTGAAGCTTTCTTT. Residues: CAITGTGLSEAFF.